One sample yielded the 9 T cell receptor beta chains listed below, sequenced in a study of T cells in tumors after PD-1 blockade. The table came from immunoSEQ multiplex PCR; TCRdb's copy has only in-frame clones and leaves some out. The table lists 60,000 to 70,000 clones, roughly 70% of them singletons. The sample here was PBMCs, taken after anti-PD-1 treatment. These receptors originate from a human donor with basal cell carcinoma.

CDR3 loop: CASSGGGGQPQHF. CDR3 DNA sequence: TGCGCCAGCAGCGGTGGTGGTGGGCAGCCCCAGCATTTT. The rearrangement uses TRBV5-1 and TRBJ1-5; the D is unclear. The CDR3 consists of 13 residues. Trimming stripped 4 bases from V and 7 bases from J, with 12 bases between. CDR1 is SGHRS, CDR2 YFSETQ, per germline. Variable domain in full (rest from reference TRBV5-1 and TRBJ1-5): KAGVTQTPRYLIKTRGQQVTLSCSPISGHRSVSWYQQTPGQGLQFLFEYFSETQRNKGNFPGRFSGRQFSNSRSEMNVSTLELGDSALYLCASSGGGGQPQHFGDGTRLSIL.

The chain recombines TRBV3-1 (or the pseudogene TRBV3-2) with TRBJ1-2; 10 positions agree with TRBD1. V lost 2 bases and J lost 3; bases outside the gene matches: 6. This CDR3 is built from 16 residues. Germline CDR1 reads LGHDT; CDR2 reads YNNKEL (reference sequence). The CDR3 is CASSQRQGAHDYGYTF. As DNA, the CDR3 is TGTGCCAGCAGCCAAAGACAGGGGGCGCACGACTATGGCTACACCTTC.

This chain links TRBV14 with TRBJ2-3; the match to TRBD2 covers 12 bases. J gave up 0 bases and V 4 bases, and 8 bases lay outside the gene matches. This CDR3 has 18 amino acids. Germline CDR1 SGHDN, CDR2 FVKESK. The CDR3 protein is CASSPRTSGAPSTDTQYF. As DNA, the CDR3 is TGTGCCAGCAGCCCCCGGACTAGCGGGGCTCCCAGCACAGATACGCAGTATTTT.

J is TRBJ1-1 and V is TRBV2, with D possibly being TRBD1 (6 bases). V lost 2 bases and J lost 11, with 12 bases in between. Germline CDR1 reads SNHLY; CDR2 reads FYNNEI. This CDR3 contains 12 residues. This CDR3 is CASSESPGAAFF. In DNA, the CDR3 is TGTGCCAGCAGTGAAAGTCCAGGGGCTGCTTTCTTT.

This chain links TRBV5-4 with TRBJ2-4; D possibly matches TRBD1 or TRBD2 (6 bases each). The V and J ends lost 4 bases and 2 bases respectively, with 13 bases between them. This CDR3 contains 15 residues. Germline assignment: CDR1 SGHNT and CDR2 YYREEE (reference sequence). The CDR3 is CASSPGAGTKNIQYF. The CDR3 DNA reads as TGTGCCAGCAGCCCGGGGGCCGGGACCAAAAACATTCAGTACTTC.

The chain carries TRBV14 and TRBJ2-2, with a weak D call TRBD2 (6 bases). Per the germline V gene, CDR1 is SGHDN and CDR2 is FVKESK. This CDR3 is 13 amino acids long. The germline V and J ends were trimmed by 4 bases and 6 bases, with 9 bases remaining between them. CDR3 sequence: CASSPPGAGELFF. Written as DNA, the CDR3 is TGTGCCAGCAGCCCCCCGGGGGCCGGGGAGCTGTTTTTT.

The chain carries TRBV27 and TRBJ1-2, with D hard to call. The CDR3 extends over 13 amino acids. CDR1 MNHEY and CDR2 SMNVEV come from the germline V gene (reference sequence). V was cut by 2 bases and J by 4 bases, with 8 bases left in between. Here the CDR3 reads CASSLDSRYGYTF. The CDR3 DNA sequence: TGTGCCAGCAGTTTAGATAGCCGCTATGGCTACACCTTC.

The chain carries TRBV30 and TRBJ1-2; the D is unclear. This CDR3 spans 12 amino acids. With 2 bases removed from V and 6 bases from J, the gap between germline ends came to 10 bases. Germline V lookup: CDR1 GTSNPN, CDR2 SVGIG (reference sequence). The CDR3 DNA reads as TGTGCCTGGAGTAGGCAGGCCAATGGCTACACCTTC. Its translation: CAWSRQANGYTF.

The chain combines TRBV4-1 with TRBJ1-5; possibly TRBD1 for D (6 bases). The V gene's germline CDR1 is MGHRA and CDR2 YSYEKL. The V and J ends lost 3 bases and 15 bases respectively, with 15 bases between them. This CDR3 contains 12 residues. CDR3 amino acids: CASSQDNRARHF. DNA for the CDR3: TGCGCCAGCAGCCAGGACAACAGGGCCCGGCATTTT.